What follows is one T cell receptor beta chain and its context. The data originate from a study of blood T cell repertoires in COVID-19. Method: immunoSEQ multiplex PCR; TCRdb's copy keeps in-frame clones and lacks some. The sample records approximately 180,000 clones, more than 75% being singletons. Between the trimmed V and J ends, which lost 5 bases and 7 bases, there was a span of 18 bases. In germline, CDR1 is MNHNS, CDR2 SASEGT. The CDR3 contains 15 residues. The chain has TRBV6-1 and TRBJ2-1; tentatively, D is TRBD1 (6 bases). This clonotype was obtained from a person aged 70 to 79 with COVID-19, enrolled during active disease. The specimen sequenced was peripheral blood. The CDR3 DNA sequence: TGTGCCAGCAGTCCATCCCGGGACAAGGGGAATGAGCAGTTCTTC. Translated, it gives CASSPSRDKGNEQFF.